Listed below are T cell receptor beta chains from one sample, sequenced in a study of T cells in tuberculosis. This table comes from immunoSEQ multiplex PCR, and its TCRdb copy is limited to in-frame clones, with some not included. The table includes roughly 32,000 clones, over 85% detected once. The sample consisted of PBMCs, taken at tuberculosis diagnosis. These receptor sequences come from an adult with tuberculosis. Each CDR3 is given with its conserved first and last residue. A D gene is named only where the DNA matches it firmly. Size is stated for part of the rows, as once, few or many counts, or as a class when the clone is expanded.

len: 13; abundance: NA; d_gene: TRBD2; j_gene: TRBJ2-1; v_gene: TRBV13; CDR3nt: TGTGCCAGCAGCTATAGAGCGGGACATGAGCAGTTCTTC; CDR3aa: CASSYRAGHEQFF
len: 13; abundance: NA; d_gene: NA; j_gene: TRBJ2-1; v_gene: TRBV29-1; CDR3nt: TGCAGCGTTGGGGGGACACCCTACAATGAGCAGTTCTTC; CDR3aa: CSVGGTPYNEQFF
len: 14; abundance: NA; d_gene: NA; j_gene: TRBJ1-2; v_gene: TRBV11-2; CDR3nt: TGTGCCAGCAGCTTATATCTGGCCAACTATGGCTACACCTTC; CDR3aa: CASSLYLANYGYTF
len: 18; abundance: NA; d_gene: NA; j_gene: TRBJ2-2; v_gene: TRBV10-2; CDR3nt: TGCGCCAGCAGTGAGTCTACACTTCGACTAGGCGCTACCGGGGAGCTGTTTTTT; CDR3aa: CASSESTLRLGATGELFF
len: 15; abundance: NA; d_gene: NA; j_gene: TRBJ2-3; v_gene: TRBV6-1; CDR3nt: TGTGCCAGCAGTGAGCAGGGATTACCTGCAGATACGCAGTATTTT; CDR3aa: CASSEQGLPADTQYF
len: 14; abundance: NA; d_gene: NA; j_gene: TRBJ1-1; v_gene: TRBV7-9; CDR3nt: TGTGCCAGCAGCTCCGGGGGGATGAACACTGAAGCTTTCTTT; CDR3aa: CASSSGGMNTEAFF
len: 15; abundance: NA; d_gene: TRBD1; j_gene: TRBJ2-5; v_gene: TRBV5-1; CDR3nt: TGCGCCAGCAGCTTGGCAGGGACAGGGGAAGAGACCCAGTACTTC; CDR3aa: CASSLAGTGEETQYF
len: 16; abundance: NA; d_gene: TRBD1; j_gene: TRBJ2-2; v_gene: TRBV12-5; CDR3nt: TGTGCTAGTGGTGGGACAGGGAAAGTGAACACCGGGGAGCTGTTTTTT; CDR3aa: CASGGTGKVNTGELFF
len: 14; abundance: NA; d_gene: TRBD1; j_gene: TRBJ2-1; v_gene: TRBV5-6; CDR3nt: TGTGCCAGCAGCTTTCCCGGACAGGACAATGAGCAGTTCTTC; CDR3aa: CASSFPGQDNEQFF
len: 12; abundance: once; d_gene: NA; j_gene: TRBJ2-4; v_gene: TRBV6-1; CDR3nt: TGTGCCAGCAGCCGGGACTCCCCCCTTCAGTACTTC; CDR3aa: CASSRDSPLQYF
len: 16; abundance: NA; d_gene: TRBD2; j_gene: TRBJ2-5; v_gene: TRBV4-1; CDR3nt: TGCGCCAGCAGCCATAAGACCGGGACTACTCAAGAGACCCAGTACTTC; CDR3aa: CASSHKTGTTQETQYF
len: 15; abundance: NA; d_gene: NA; j_gene: TRBJ2-7; v_gene: TRBV2; CDR3nt: TGTGCCAGCACCCAAAGGGGGTTCTCCTCCTACGAGCAGTACTTC; CDR3aa: CASTQRGFSSYEQYF
len: 12; abundance: once; d_gene: NA; j_gene: TRBJ2-3; v_gene: TRBV7-8; CDR3nt: TGTGCCAGCGGAAGGGGTTCGGATACGCAGTATTTT; CDR3aa: CASGRGSDTQYF
len: 17; abundance: NA; d_gene: TRBD1; j_gene: TRBJ2-3; v_gene: TRBV4-1; CDR3nt: TGCGCCAGCAGCCAAGAAGGGGGCAACTTAGTTTCAGATACGCAGTGTTTT; CDR3aa: CASSQEGGNLVSDTQCF
len: 13; abundance: once; d_gene: TRBD1; j_gene: TRBJ2-2; v_gene: TRBV4-2; CDR3nt: TGTGCCAGCCGGACAGGGTACACCGGGGAGCTGTTTTTT; CDR3aa: CASRTGYTGELFF
len: 17; abundance: NA; d_gene: TRBD1; j_gene: TRBJ1-4; v_gene: TRBV5-1; CDR3nt: TGCGCCAGCAGCTTGGGGACAGGGGCAACAACTAATGAAAAACTGTTTTTT; CDR3aa: CASSLGTGATTNEKLFF
len: 14; abundance: NA; d_gene: NA; j_gene: TRBJ2-5; v_gene: TRBV5-4; CDR3nt: TGTGCCAGCAGTCGTGACAGGTCACAAGAGACCCAGTACTTC; CDR3aa: CASSRDRSQETQYF
len: 16; abundance: NA; d_gene: TRBD1; j_gene: TRBJ2-7; v_gene: TRBV12-5; CDR3nt: TGTGCTAGTGGTTTGGCCCGACAGGGCCTCTTCTACGAGCAGTACTTC; CDR3aa: CASGLARQGLFYEQYF
len: 15; abundance: NA; d_gene: TRBD1; j_gene: TRBJ2-7; v_gene: TRBV27; CDR3nt: TGTGCCAGCAGTTCTGGACAGGGAGAGATTTTAGAGCAGTACTTC; CDR3aa: CASSSGQGEILEQYF
len: 15; abundance: once; d_gene: NA; j_gene: TRBJ1-5; v_gene: TRBV4-1; CDR3nt: TGCGCCAGCAGCCAAGAGTACAGGGGCAATCAGCCCCAGCATTTT; CDR3aa: CASSQEYRGNQPQHF
len: 12; abundance: NA; d_gene: NA; j_gene: TRBJ1-2; v_gene: TRBV27; CDR3nt: TGTGCCAGCAGTTCCGACAGGACTGGCTACACCTTC; CDR3aa: CASSSDRTGYTF
len: 18; abundance: NA; d_gene: TRBD2; j_gene: TRBJ2-3; v_gene: TRBV4-2; CDR3nt: TGTGCCAGCAGCCAAGACTCGTTTAGCGGGGGGTTAGGGGATACGCAGTATTTT; CDR3aa: CASSQDSFSGGLGDTQYF
len: 14; abundance: NA; d_gene: TRBD2; j_gene: TRBJ2-1; v_gene: TRBV5-1; CDR3nt: TGCGCCAGCAGCGTGGGAGGGTCCTACAATGAGCAGTTCTTC; CDR3aa: CASSVGGSYNEQFF
len: 16; abundance: NA; d_gene: NA; j_gene: TRBJ2-3; v_gene: TRBV19; CDR3nt: TGTGCCAGTAGTGGATTGCGGGACCCTGGGCCAGATACGCAGTATTTT; CDR3aa: CASSGLRDPGPDTQYF
len: 16; abundance: NA; d_gene: NA; j_gene: TRBJ1-3; v_gene: TRBV5-3; CDR3nt: TGTGCCAGAAGCCCCGAACAGGAACCCTCTGGAAACACCATATATTTT; CDR3aa: CARSPEQEPSGNTIYF
len: 14; abundance: NA; d_gene: NA; j_gene: TRBJ2-7; v_gene: TRBV6-1; CDR3nt: TGTGCCAGCAGTGAACTGTCGGAGGCCTACGAGCAGTACTTC; CDR3aa: CASSELSEAYEQYF
len: 19; abundance: NA; d_gene: TRBD2; j_gene: TRBJ2-3; v_gene: TRBV19; CDR3nt: TGTGCCAGTAGTATTGGAAGACTAGCGGGGGGATTAATCACAGATACGCAGTATTTT; CDR3aa: CASSIGRLAGGLITDTQYF
len: 15; abundance: NA; d_gene: NA; j_gene: TRBJ1-2; v_gene: TRBV27; CDR3nt: TGTGCCAGCAGTTACGCGGGGGCGGGGGCCTATGGCTACACCTTC; CDR3aa: CASSYAGAGAYGYTF
len: 17; abundance: NA; d_gene: NA; j_gene: TRBJ2-7; v_gene: TRBV4-1; CDR3nt: TGCGCCAGCAGCCAAGGTGATGAACGGGACTTTGAGTACGAGCAGTACTTC; CDR3aa: CASSQGDERDFEYEQYF
len: 12; abundance: NA; d_gene: NA; j_gene: TRBJ1-1; v_gene: TRBV5-1; CDR3nt: TGCGCCAGCAGCCTTCCGGGACTTGAAGCTTTCTTT; CDR3aa: CASSLPGLEAFF
len: 13; abundance: NA; d_gene: NA; j_gene: TRBJ2-7; v_gene: TRBV2; CDR3nt: TGTGCCAGCAGTGATATAGCCGACTACGAGCAGTACTTC; CDR3aa: CASSDIADYEQYF
len: 14; abundance: NA; d_gene: TRBD2; j_gene: TRBJ2-3; v_gene: TRBV6-1; CDR3nt: TGTGCCAGCTCCTCGGGGGGGGCGGTAGATACGCAGTATTTT; CDR3aa: CASSSGGAVDTQYF
len: 15; abundance: NA; d_gene: TRBD1; j_gene: TRBJ2-1; v_gene: TRBV9; CDR3nt: TGTGCGAGCCAAGCCGACAGGGCGAGAGACAATGAGCAGTTCTTC; CDR3aa: CASQADRARDNEQFF
len: 15; abundance: once; d_gene: TRBD1; j_gene: TRBJ2-3; v_gene: TRBV5-1; CDR3nt: TGCGCCAGCAGCTGGACAGGGGGCGCCGCAGATACGCAGTATTTT; CDR3aa: CASSWTGGAADTQYF
len: 18; abundance: NA; d_gene: NA; j_gene: TRBJ2-7; v_gene: TRBV7-8; CDR3nt: TGTGCCAGCAGCTTAGGGGGGACTCGTGGGAGTTTGATCTACGAGCAGTACTTC; CDR3aa: CASSLGGTRGSLIYEQYF
len: 16; abundance: NA; d_gene: TRBD1; j_gene: TRBJ2-7; v_gene: TRBV6-1; CDR3nt: TGTGCCAGCAGTGAAGGAGAGGGGACAGGGGCCTTTGAGCAGTACTTC; CDR3aa: CASSEGEGTGAFEQYF
len: 13; abundance: NA; d_gene: NA; j_gene: TRBJ1-5; v_gene: TRBV27; CDR3nt: TGTGCCAGCAGTTTCGCAGACAATCAGCCCCAGCATTTT; CDR3aa: CASSFADNQPQHF
len: 17; abundance: NA; d_gene: TRBD2; j_gene: TRBJ2-1; v_gene: TRBV5-1; CDR3nt: TGCGCCAGCAGCCCCTGGACTAGCGGAAAGTCCTACAATGAGCAGTTCTTC; CDR3aa: CASSPWTSGKSYNEQFF